A single sample gave rise to the 9 T cell receptor beta chains below, sequenced in a study of T-cell reconstitution after alpha-beta-depleted transplantation in children. As it was prepared, the TCRbeta library received unique molecular identifiers. TCRdb passed the PCR reads through MiXCR, listing each CDR3 protein once. The sample holds nearly 400,000 distinct CDR3 sequences, about 20% seen once. This specimen was PBMCs from the stem cell graft donor, taken from the stem cell graft. These TCRs come from a human donor who donated a stem cell graft to a child with acute myeloid leukemia.

The chain links TRBV12-3 or TRBV12-4 to TRBJ1-2; 9 positions agree with TRBD1. This CDR3 has 13 residues. The J segment lost 6 bases and the V segment lost 6 bases, leaving 5 bases of the junction unmatched. CDR3 region: CASRGTGRNGYTF. The CDR3 DNA sequence: TGTGCCAGCAGGGGGACAGGGAGGAATGGCTACACCTTC.

This clonotype was observed many times. The CDR3 reads CASSGGSSYNEQFF. CDR3 sequence (DNA): TGTGCCAGCAGTGGCGGGAGCTCCTACAATGAGCAGTTCTTC. The chain uses TRBV6-4 and TRBJ2-1; 7 bases fit TRBD2. The CDR3 has 14 amino acids. In germline, CDR1 is MRHNA, CDR2 SNTAGT. V shed 4 bases, J shed 0 bases, and the junction held 0 bases outside the gene matches.

This clonotype was counted only a few times. CDR3 protein: CASSPSRNSYNEQFF. In DNA, the CDR3 is TGCGCCAGCTCCCCGAGCAGAAACTCCTACAATGAGCAGTTCTTC. This chain joins TRBV5-1 and TRBJ2-1; D unclear. V lost 7 bases and J 0 bases, leaving 14 bases between the germline ends. The CDR3 is 15 amino acids. Germline V gives CDR1 SGHRS, CDR2 YFSETQ.

Notes on this clonotype: A junction end diverges from the germline sequence, so it may reflect a read error. V is TRBV7-7 and J is TRBJ2-2; 11 positions agree with TRBD1. This CDR3 has 15 residues. From germline, CDR1 is SSHAT and CDR2 FNYEAQ (reference sequence). The CDR3 here is CASSTRDRGSGELFF. The CDR3 DNA reads as TGTGCTAGCAGCACCCGGGACAGGGGGTCCGGGGAGCTGTTTTTT.

A remark on this clonotype: This sequence may be a read error, since a much larger clone differs from it by one base. The chain carries TRBV20-1 and TRBJ1-5, with unresolved D. CDR3 length: 17 amino acids. Trimming pared 0 bases from V and 2 bases from J, leaving 17 bases between. Germline values: CDR1 DFQATT, CDR2 SNEGSKA (reference sequence). The CDR3 protein is CSARDGERLYCNQPQHF. The DNA for the CDR3 is TGCAGTGCTAGAGATGGCGAACGTCTATATTGCAATCAGCCCCAGCATTTT.

The rearrangement links TRBV20-1 to TRBJ2-5, with 7 bases aligning to TRBD2. The V and J ends lost 5 bases and 4 bases, in that order; junction bases with no gene match: 4. The germline V gene encodes CDR1 DFQATT and CDR2 SNEGSKA (reference sequence). The CDR3 is 12 residues long. In DNA form, the CDR3 reads TGCAGTGCTGAGCGGGGACTAGAGACCCAGTACTTC. It codes for CSAERGLETQYF.

The chain is built from TRBV28 and TRBJ2-7; D assignment may be TRBD1 or TRBD2 (5 bases each). V was trimmed by 3 bases and J by 2 bases, leaving 14 bases between them. The CDR3 loop spans 15 amino acids. Germline CDR1 reads MDHEN; CDR2 reads SYDVKM. DNA of the CDR3: TGTGCCAGCAGTTTTCGGGACCGACCCGCCTACGAGCAGTACTTC. As protein: CASSFRDRPAYEQYF.

The chain uses TRBV1 and TRBJ2-6; the table calls TRBD2, which could not be checked here. TRBV1 is assigned pseudogene status. The CDR3 is made up of 16 amino acids. The CDR3 loop reads CTSSPTSGSGANVLTF. The CDR3 DNA sequence: TGCACCAGCAGCCCGACTAGCGGCTCTGGGGCCAACGTCCTGACTTTC.

This chain uses TRBV12-3 or TRBV12-4 with TRBJ2-7, with a weak D call TRBD2 (6 bases). The V end lost 6 bases, the J end lost 0 bases, and 15 bases lay between the germline ends. The CDR3 loop spans 15 amino acids. The CDR3 coding sequence is TGTGCCAGCAGCCCCGCTCCGGGACTCTCCTACGAGCAGTACTTC. Its protein product is CASSPAPGLSYEQYF.